Below are 18 T cell receptor beta chains sequenced from a single sample in a study of T cells in Graves' hyperthyroidism and ophthalmopathy. Amplification of TCR beta CDR3 regions was performed using RNA transcripts as template. The HTBI primer set was used in a first-round RT-PCR of the TCR CDR3. TCRdb fed the multiplex PCR reads into MiXCR, producing one record per CDR3 protein. The data show a few hundred thousand distinct CDR3 sequences, with 35% to 55% seen just once and roughly 8.2% held by the top ten. The specimen was peripheral blood or thyroid tissue (not recorded which). All receptors come from a woman aged 18-29 years with Graves' hyperthyroidism.

At least ten counts were recorded for this clonotype. This chain links TRBV4-1 with TRBJ1-1; D is ambiguous. This CDR3 comprises 15 residues. The V and J ends lost 4 bases and 4 bases respectively, with 16 bases between them. Germline V gene sequence: CDR1 MGHRA, CDR2 YSYEKL. Written as DNA, the CDR3 is TGCGCCAGCAGCCGCCCCAGTCGTGTAGGCACTGAAGCTTTCTTT. Translated, it gives CASSRPSRVGTEAFF.

V and J are TRBV7-6 and TRBJ2-2, with D uncertain. Between the trimmed V and J ends, which lost 5 bases and 3 bases, there was a span of 13 bases. The germline gives CDR1 SGHVS, CDR2 FNYEAQ. The CDR3 loop spans 15 amino acids. CDR3 amino acids: CASSRTATDTGELFF. For the CDR3, the DNA is TGTGCCAGCAGCCGAACTGCTACTGACACCGGGGAGCTGTTTTTT.

The rearrangement links TRBV9 to TRBJ2-7, with TRBD1 identical over 10 bases. V was clipped by 3 bases and J by 3 bases; unmatched bases: 9. This CDR3 contains 16 residues. Per the germline V gene, CDR1 is SGDLS and CDR2 is YYNGEE. The CDR3 is CASSANPGQGFYEQYF. Written as DNA, the CDR3 is TGTGCCAGCAGCGCCAATCCGGGACAGGGGTTCTACGAGCAGTACTTC. Combining the CDR3 with reference TRBV9 and TRBJ2-7 gives the whole variable domain DSGVTQTPKHLITATGQRVTLRCSPRSGDLSVYWYQQSLDQGLQFLIQYYNGEERAKGNILERFSAQQFPDLHSELNLSSLELGDSALYFCASSANPGQGFYEQYFGPGTRLTVT.

This clonotype was picked up many times. The chain is built from TRBV10-1 and TRBJ2-5; D possibly corresponds to TRBD2 (6 bases). The length of the CDR3 is 14 residues. The V and J ends lost 0 bases and 1 base respectively, with 6 bases between them. From germline, CDR1 is WNHNN and CDR2 SYGVQD (reference sequence). CDR3 DNA sequence: TGCGCCAGCAGTGAGTCTAGCGGCCAAGAGACCCAGTACTTC. Translation: CASSESSGQETQYF.

This clonotype came up many times. The V gene is TRBV2, the J gene TRBJ1-2, with 9 bases identical to TRBD1. Unmatched junction bases numbered 7, after V lost 6 bases and J lost 8 bases. Germline V gene lookup returns CDR1 SNHLY and CDR2 FYNNEI. This CDR3 is 13 amino acids long. The DNA of the CDR3 is TGTGCCAGCAGCGCCGGGACAGGGATAGGCTACACCTTC. Translation: CASSAGTGIGYTF. The entire variable domain, with the rest obtained from reference TRBV2 and TRBJ1-2, is as follows: EPEVTQTPSHQVTQMGQEVILRCVPISNHLYFYWYRQILGQKVEFLVSFYNNEISEKSEIFDDQFSVERPDGSNFTLKIRSTKLEDSAMYFCASSAGTGIGYTFGSGTRLTVV.

In its sample, this clonotype was seen a few times. The chain is built from TRBV7-3 and TRBJ2-1; no firm D call. The CDR3 runs 15 residues. Germline values: CDR1 SGHTA, CDR2 FQGTGA. Trimming cost V 5 bases and J 0 bases, with 11 bases left between them. The CDR3 region has the DNA TGTGCCAGCAGCCCGGACGAGAGCTCCTACAATGAGCAGTTCTTC. Residues: CASSPDESSYNEQFF. Complete variable domain (other parts from reference TRBV7-3 and TRBJ2-1): GAGVSQTPSNKVTEKGKYVELRCDPISGHTALYWYRQSLGQGPEFLIYFQGTGAADDSGLPNDRFFAVRPEGSVSTLKIQRTERGDSAVYLCASSPDESSYNEQFFGPGTRLTVL.

This clonotype showed up many times. This rearrangement joins TRBV5-1 to TRBJ1-1, with 10 bases matching TRBD1. The V and J ends lost 0 bases and 8 bases, in that order; junction bases with no gene match: 4. The CDR3 length is 14 residues. Germline V gives CDR1 SGHRS, CDR2 YFSETQ. CDR3 nucleotide sequence: TGCGCCAGCAGCTTGGTAGGGGACAGGGGAGAAGCTTTCTTT. It encodes CASSLVGDRGEAFF.

Comment on this clonotype: This may stem from a read error, because a much larger clone lies one nucleotide away. The chain recombines TRBV5-1 with TRBJ1-2; a weak D match, TRBD1 (6 bases). CDR3 length: 14 amino acids. V was shortened by 4 bases and J by 1 base, with 11 bases between the two germline ends. CDR1 and CDR2 (germline): SGHRS, YFSETQ. Here the CDR3 DNA reads TGCGCCAGCAGCGGACCAGGGGATAACTATGGCTACACCTTC. Translated: CASSGPGDNYGYTF. The whole variable domain, filled in from reference TRBV5-1 and TRBJ1-2, reads KAGVTQTPRYLIKTRGQQVTLSCSPISGHRSVSWYQQTPGQGLQFLFEYFSETQRNKGNFPGRFSGRQFSNSRSEMNVSTLELGDSALYLCASSGPGDNYGYTFGSGTRLTVV.

This clonotype was counted once. The J gene is TRBJ1-2, the V gene TRBV10-3; 7 nucleotides line up with TRBD1. The CDR3 runs 11 residues. The V and J ends lost 10 bases and 4 bases, in that order; junction bases with no gene match: 3. Per germline, CDR1 ENHRY and CDR2 SYGVKD. CDR3 in amino acids: CATDRAYGYTF. The DNA for the CDR3 is TGTGCCACCGACAGGGCCTATGGCTACACCTTC.

There are a few counts of this clonotype. V usage is TRBV28 and J usage is TRBJ2-7; D perhaps matches TRBD2 (6 bases). Trimming shortened V by 1 base and J by 3 bases, and 10 bases separated the two germline ends. This CDR3 region has 14 residues. The germline CDR1 and CDR2 sequences are MDHEN and SYDVKM. CDR3 in amino acids: CASSLFRGYYEQYF. CDR3 bases: TGTGCCAGCAGTTTATTTCGGGGGTACTACGAGCAGTACTTC.

In this sample, this clonotype turned up a few times. The rearrangement joins TRBV18 to TRBJ2-5; 8 positions agree with TRBD1. Germline V lookup: CDR1 KGHSH, CDR2 LQKENI. Trimming removed 3 bases from V and 3 bases from J; junction bases left unmatched: 6. The CDR3 sequence is 15 residues long. CDR3: CASSPQGAKKETQYF. DNA of the CDR3: TGTGCCAGCTCACCTCAGGGGGCAAAGAAAGAGACCCAGTACTTC.

This clonotype was observed a few times. The chain is built from TRBV7-9 and TRBJ2-7; 13 nucleotides agree with TRBD2. This CDR3 comprises 17 residues. Germline assignment: CDR1 SEHNR and CDR2 FQNEAQ (reference sequence). Losses at the gene ends were 5 bases for V and 0 bases for J; bases not matched to a gene: 7. For the CDR3, the DNA is TGTGCCAGCAGCCACGGACTAGCGGGAGTTCGCTCCTACGAGCAGTACTTC. This codes for CASSHGLAGVRSYEQYF.

This clonotype was recorded many times. This sequence joins TRBV7-6 and TRBJ2-5; D possibly matches TRBD1 or TRBD2 (5 bases each). The germline V gene encodes CDR1 SGHVS and CDR2 FNYEAQ. The CDR3 length is 15 residues. Deletions cut 8 bases from V and 7 bases from J, with 23 bases between. The CDR3 sequence is CASGIGTAWGGTQYF. CDR3 nucleotides: TGTGCCAGCGGGATCGGGACGGCTTGGGGTGGGACCCAGTACTTC.

With respect to this clonotype: At one boundary the junction diverges from the germline segment, which might be a read error. The chain is built from TRBV12-3 or TRBV12-4 and TRBJ2-7; no clear D. The CDR3 covers 10 residues. CDR3 sequence (DNA): TGTGCCAGCAGTTTATACGAGCAGTGCTTC. Encoded protein: CASSLYEQCF.

This chain connects TRBV11-1 to TRBJ2-7; 15 bases match TRBD2. The junction had 9 bases not matched to a gene; V was cut back by 6 bases and J by 9 bases. CDR1 is SGHAT, CDR2 FQDESV, per germline (reference sequence). The CDR3 runs 15 residues. The CDR3 bases are TGTGCCAGCAGGAAGGGACTAGCGGGAGGTGCAGGGCAGTACTTC. Protein sequence: CASRKGLAGGAGQYF. Full variable domain (outside the CDR3, taken from reference TRBV11-1 and TRBJ2-7): EAEVAQSPRYKITEKSQAVAFWCDPISGHATLYWYRQILGQGPELLVQFQDESVVDDSQLPKDRFSAERLKGVDSTLKIQPAELGDSAMYLCASRKGLAGGAGQYFGPGTRLTVT.

This clonotype showed up many times. The V call is TRBV20-1, the J call TRBJ2-6; possibly TRBD1 for D (6 bases). Germline CDR1 DFQATT, CDR2 SNEGSKA (reference sequence). The CDR3 totals 15 residues. Trimming stripped 0 bases from V and 0 bases from J, with 6 bases between. This chain's CDR3 is CSARETGSGANVLTF. The CDR3 nucleotides are TGCAGTGCTAGAGAGACAGGCTCTGGGGCCAACGTCCTGACTTTC.

This rearrangement joins TRBV2 to TRBJ1-2; D uncertain. Trimming stripped 5 bases from V and 8 bases from J, with 15 bases between. Germline assignment: CDR1 SNHLY and CDR2 FYNNEI. The CDR3 runs 13 residues. The CDR3 DNA is TGTGCCAGCAGTTTCGGAGTTGGAGGGGGCTACACCTTC. This sequence encodes CASSFGVGGGYTF.

There are a few counts of this clonotype. The chain uses TRBV15 and TRBJ2-2; 9 positions match TRBD1. The CDR3 is 16 residues long. The germline gives CDR1 LNHNV, CDR2 YYDKDF (reference sequence). V was pared by 0 bases and J by 7 bases, with 6 bases of the junction left unmatched. CDR3 in amino acids: CATSRDGTGGYGELFF. The CDR3 DNA reads as TGTGCCACCAGCAGAGATGGCACAGGGGGCTACGGGGAGCTGTTTTTT.